This T cell receptor (beta chain) was profiled in a study of the immune and genomic landscape of osteosarcoma (dated by TCRdb to the early 2020s). A note on the overall study: The overall cohort included fewer than 50 pediatric and adult patients with high-grade osteosarcoma, and the median age at diagnosis was around 28 years (range roughly 5-85). In the overall cohort, 60% of patients were male, and around 76% had localized disease at diagnosis. Poor-risk disease was overrepresented in the cohort, as 73% of patients had an unfavorable pathologic response to standard therapy and 67% had died. Osteosarcoma specimens were profiled with whole genome, RNA and T-cell receptor sequencing plus immunohistochemistry and reverse phase protein arrays so that immunogenic potential could be defined. To characterize the osteosarcoma immunogenomic landscape, the TCR sequencing results were combined with transcriptome, protein array and immunostaining data. The study aimed to explain the limited clinical activity of immune checkpoint inhibitors in osteosarcoma. A few patients contributed a couple of samples from the same tumor site.

The ImmunoSEQ Assay (Adaptive Biotechnologies) was used to immunosequence the CDR3 regions of the TCR beta chain. Under the source paper's analysis protocol: TCRB rearrangements, read counts, read proportions and gene usage were exported through the ImmunoSEQ Analyzer platform. T-cell clonality was computed as 1 minus Pielou's evenness on productive rearrangements. In the clonal space homeostasis analysis, clonotypes were grouped as rare, small, medium, large or hyperexpanded (0.01 to 1 of the repertoire). TCR productive clonality was compared across immune clusters C1, C2 and C3 using the Wilcoxon rank sum test. Entries here come from immuneACCESS through TCRdb and include only in-frame sequences with V and J called. Some clones fail to appear in such tables; in the studies checked, an unresolved V gene covers under half of the shortfall, and the cause of the remainder is unknown. Clone size and V and J calls were adopted from that table, with D and trimming inferred from the DNA. The sample includes a few thousand clones, with roughly three quarters observed a single time. The ten largest clones add up to roughly 10% of the sample.

The tumors sampled were post-treatment primary, local recurrence and metastasis specimens taken from patients with a poor prognosis. Frozen resected lung metastases of osteosarcoma were used as metastasis specimens. The germline V gene encodes CDR1 WSHSY and CDR2 SAAADI. The CDR3 numbers 13 residues from cysteine through phenylalanine. Left in the record is the CDR3 DNA by itself, 39 bases read in frame from the first base. V sheds 3 bases and J sheds 2 bases, leaving 8 bases between their ends. The study at large found these results: Sample size was not determined by any statistical method, because osteosarcoma is rare and every possible sample was collected. About five cases had a single hyperexpanded clone dominating the repertoire, and all had fewer than 100 T-cell clonotypes. Productive TCR clonality was low overall, averaging 0.09 with a maximum of roughly 0.3, suggesting limited T-cell clonal expansion. Alongside the frozen tumor specimens, matched blood was collected from only a couple of patients. Clonality benchmarks came from external normal skin and healthy peripheral blood data rather than matched normal tissue. TCR productive clonality was greater in the immune-hot C3 cluster than in the cold C1 cluster, although TCR productive clonality remained low overall.

Concerning this clone: No antigen is known for it. The record has no base qualities; no much larger clone is one base away.

Sequenced sample: metastatic tumor tissue from the lung. The cell subset or site label of this sample denotes: lung metastasis of osteosarcoma. The rearranged chain carries TRBV10-2 and TRBJ2-7; the D gene may be TRBD1 or TRBD2, since each aligns over 5 bases. This sequence originates from a woman aged 18-29 years with osteosarcoma. The age is the age at diagnosis. The nucleotides read TGCGCCAGCAGTGAAGGGACCACCTACGAGCAGTACTTC. Translated, it gives CASSEGTTYEQYF.